The 22 T cell receptor beta chains given below trace back to one sample, sequenced in a study of blood T cell repertoires in COVID-19. The method was immunoSEQ multiplex PCR; TCRdb's version includes in-frame clones alone and lacks a portion of them. The table shows around 300,000 clones, with roughly 91% occurring only once. Sequencing was done on a sample of PBMCs or T cells enriched from blood (not recorded which). All receptors derive from an older woman who had recovered from COVID-19.

The chain couples TRBV14 to TRBJ1-1, with TRBD1 matching 12 bases. V trimming: 2 bases; J trimming: 3 bases; junction bases outside the gene matches: 10. In germline, CDR1 is SGHDN, CDR2 FVKESK. CDR3 length equals 18 residues. The CDR3 loop reads CASSQLGTGGGRDTEAFF. The CDR3 DNA follows: TGTGCCAGCAGCCAACTCGGGACAGGGGGCGGGAGGGACACTGAAGCTTTCTTT.

The chain uses TRBV2 and TRBJ2-1, with D possibly matching TRBD2 (6 bases). The germline V gene has CDR1 SNHLY and CDR2 FYNNEI. The germline V and J ends were trimmed by 2 bases and 5 bases, with 13 bases remaining between them. The CDR3 runs to 15 residues. The DNA of the CDR3 is TGTGCCAGCAGTGAACTCGCGGGGCCCGACAATGAGCAGTTCTTC. This codes for CASSELAGPDNEQFF.

The V and J genes are TRBV25-1 and TRBJ2-3, with 9 bases identical to TRBD2. The V gene end was trimmed by 4 bases and the J gene end by 6 bases; junction bases not matched to a gene: 8. The CDR3 sequence is 15 residues long. The germline gives CDR1 MGHDK, CDR2 SYGVNS. CDR3 sequence reads: CASSATSGPGDTQYF. The CDR3 DNA reads as TGTGCCAGCAGTGCGACTAGCGGCCCCGGGGATACGCAGTATTTT.

The chain joins TRBV10-3 to TRBJ1-2, with 8 bases identical to TRBD1. CDR1 is ENHRY, CDR2 SYGVKD, per germline. The J segment lost 8 bases and the V segment lost 5 bases, leaving 13 bases of the junction unmatched. This CDR3 is 15 amino acids long. CDR3 DNA sequence: TGTGCCATCAGTTCCACCCCCCCACAGGGGGGCGGCTACACCTTC. This encodes CAISSTPPQGGGYTF.

The CDR3 spells CASSRSGLSGNTIYF. CDR3 in DNA: TGTGCCAGCAGTAGATCAGGGTTATCTGGAAACACCATATATTTT. The chain uses TRBV28 and TRBJ1-3; a weak D match, TRBD1 (5 bases). The CDR3 consists of 15 residues. V was clipped by 5 bases and J by 1 base, with 12 bases between them. The germline V gene has CDR1 MDHEN and CDR2 SYDVKM.

This chain connects TRBV12-3 or TRBV12-4 to TRBJ1-1; perhaps TRBD1 as D (5 bases). Trimming stripped 2 bases from V and 4 bases from J, with 8 bases between. This CDR3 contains 13 residues. This CDR3 is CASSLLGLTEAFF. CDR3 DNA sequence: TGTGCCAGCAGTTTATTGGGGCTCACTGAAGCTTTCTTT.

The chain is built from TRBV11-3 and TRBJ2-7; the D gene is possibly TRBD2 (6 bases). Trimming removed 5 bases from V and 7 bases from J, with 15 bases in between. In germline, CDR1 is SGHNT, CDR2 YENEEA. This CDR3 has 13 residues. CDR3: CASSPGGPREQYF. CDR3 DNA: TGTGCCAGCAGCCCCGGGGGACCGAGGGAGCAGTACTTC.

This clone was observed a single time. The chain couples TRBV4-1 to TRBJ1-5, with TRBD1 as a possible D gene (5 bases). The CDR3 contains 16 residues. Trimming removed 0 bases from V and 6 bases from J, with 15 bases in between. Germline-derived CDR1 and CDR2 are MGHRA and YSYEKL. The CDR3 nucleotides are TGCGCCAGCAGCCAAGACGGGGGGAGTAGAATTCAGCCCCAGCATTTT. Its protein is CASSQDGGSRIQPQHF.

This chain joins TRBV3-1 (or the pseudogene TRBV3-2) and TRBJ2-7; D remains unclear. The V end was cut by 0 bases, the J end by 4 bases, with 10 bases between. Per germline, CDR1 LGHDT and CDR2 YNNKEL (reference sequence). This CDR3 has 14 amino acids. The CDR3 sequence: CASSQEWAQYEQYF. The CDR3 DNA is TGTGCCAGCAGCCAAGAATGGGCTCAATACGAGCAGTACTTC.

This clone was counted a single time. The chain has TRBV5-1 and TRBJ1-6; D not certain. In germline, CDR1 is SGHRS, CDR2 YFSETQ. Deletions cut 2 bases from V and 8 bases from J, with 8 bases between. The CDR3 runs 13 residues. The CDR3 loop is CASSFSKDSPLHF. CDR3 nucleotides: TGCGCCAGCAGCTTTAGCAAGGATTCACCCCTCCACTTT.

A single count supports this clone. In DNA, the CDR3 is TGTGCCAGCAGCCGGTTCGCAGGGATGTATGGCTACACCTTC. It yields the protein CASSRFAGMYGYTF. The V gene is TRBV14, the J gene TRBJ1-2, with D perhaps TRBD1 (5 bases). The CDR3 covers 14 residues. The germline V gene has CDR1 SGHDN and CDR2 FVKESK. V was shortened by 4 bases and J by 5 bases, with 14 bases between the two germline ends.

This clone ranks as large. This sequence joins TRBV19 and TRBJ2-1, with 12 positions matching TRBD2. The CDR3 runs 17 residues. Germline CDR1 LNHDA, CDR2 SQIVND (reference sequence). J was trimmed by 6 bases and V by 6 bases; bases with no gene match: 12. DNA of the CDR3: TGTGCCAGTAGGATGGGGCTGACTAGCGGGAGAGGCAATGAGCAGTTCTTC. Translation: CASRMGLTSGRGNEQFF.

V usage is TRBV20-1 and J usage is TRBJ2-7; 9 bases map to TRBD2. CDR3 length: 11 amino acids. Germline V gene sequence: CDR1 DFQATT, CDR2 SNEGSKA (reference sequence). CDR3 nucleotide sequence: TGCAGAGCCGGGACTAGCAACGAGCAGTACTTC. This translates into CRAGTSNEQYF.

The genes are TRBV18 and TRBJ2-3, with 7 bases that match TRBD2. The CDR3 is 16 amino acids. CDR1 is KGHSH, CDR2 LQKENI, per germline. The J segment lost 2 bases and the V segment lost 0 bases, leaving 5 bases of the junction unmatched. The DNA for the CDR3 is TGTGCCAGCTCACCACCGGGGAGGGTGATCACAGATACGCAGTATTTT. As protein: CASSPPGRVITDTQYF.

This chain connects TRBV27 to TRBJ1-6; TRBD1 agrees at 11 bases. The CDR3 has 17 residues. Per the germline V gene, CDR1 is MNHEY and CDR2 is SMNVEV (reference sequence). The trim removed 5 bases at V and 7 bases at J, leaving 10 bases unmatched. In DNA, the CDR3 is TGTGCCAGCAGTCCTGCCCGGACAGGGGGCGGGAATTCACCCCTCCACTTT. Amino acids: CASSPARTGGGNSPLHF.

V is TRBV10-2 and J is TRBJ1-5; TRBD1 might be the D (5 bases). The germline CDR1 and CDR2 sequences are WSHSY and SAAADI. Trimming removed 6 bases from V and 0 bases from J, with 12 bases in between. This CDR3 region has 15 residues. DNA of the CDR3: TGCGCCAGCAGCCGCACCGGGGGTAGCAATCAGCCCCAGCATTTT. This encodes CASSRTGGSNQPQHF.

V gene TRBV3-1 (or the pseudogene TRBV3-2) combines with J gene TRBJ2-5; TRBD1 matches at 9 bases. Germline V gene data show CDR1 as LGHDT and CDR2 as YNNKEL (reference sequence). This CDR3 comprises 16 residues. With V trimmed by 0 bases and J by 2 bases, 4 bases remained unmatched. CDR3 bases: TGTGCCAGCAGCCAAGATCTAGGACAGGGGCAAGAGACCCAGTACTTC. Its translation is CASSQDLGQGQETQYF.

This chain connects TRBV11-1 to TRBJ1-1; D not resolved. The CDR3 spans 16 residues. CDR1 is SGHAT and CDR2 is FQDESV in the germline V gene (reference sequence). V lost 2 bases to trimming and J lost 4 bases, with 17 bases between them. For the CDR3, the DNA is TGTGCCAGCAGCTTATCTGCAGGCTCAGTGGCCACTGAAGCTTTCTTT. Its translation: CASSLSAGSVATEAFF.

The rearrangement links TRBV28 to TRBJ2-2; 7 nucleotides agree with TRBD2. The CDR3 loop spans 16 amino acids. The V segment lost 4 bases and the J segment 6 bases; nucleotides outside the gene matches: 11. The germline gives CDR1 MDHEN, CDR2 SYDVKM. The CDR3: CASSSSGRGRSGELFF. The DNA of the CDR3 is TGTGCCAGCAGTTCCTCGGGGAGGGGAAGGTCCGGGGAGCTGTTTTTT.

The genes are TRBV10-1 and TRBJ2-7; tentative D call: TRBD1 (6 bases). The CDR3 totals 15 residues. Germline V CDR1 and CDR2: WNHNN, SYGVQD (reference sequence). The ends were cut back, 0 bases at V and 0 bases at J, with 9 bases in the middle. CDR3 sequence: CASSESIGGSYEQYF. CDR3 in DNA: TGCGCCAGCAGTGAGTCGATAGGGGGCTCCTACGAGCAGTACTTC.

V usage is TRBV30 and J usage is TRBJ2-7; 11 bases match TRBD2. This CDR3 region has 13 residues. The germline V gene has CDR1 GTSNPN and CDR2 SVGIG (reference sequence). J was trimmed by 2 bases and V by 3 bases; bases with no gene match: 0. CDR3: CAWRLAGAYEQYF. The CDR3 DNA reads as TGTGCCTGGAGACTAGCGGGAGCCTACGAGCAGTACTTC.

This CDR3 reads CASSYSYYQPQHF. CDR3 DNA: TGTGCCAGCAGTTACTCGTATTATCAGCCCCAGCATTTT. The chain uses TRBV6-5 and TRBJ1-5; D not resolved. The CDR3 extends over 13 amino acids. The germline V gene has CDR1 MNHEY and CDR2 SVGAGI. The V end was cut by 0 bases, the J end by 5 bases, with 5 bases between.